A single sample gave rise to the 13 T cell receptor beta chains below, sequenced in a study of human T cells and chemical hapten exposure. Time point reported: pre-sensitization, week 0. Treatment here: therapeutic diphenylcyclopropenone sensitization with weekly scalp DPC. TCRdb called the RACE reads again in MiXCR, with one record for every CDR3 protein. Of 190,000 or so distinct CDR3 sequences in the sample, roughly 30% were seen once. The sample consisted of whole blood, taken in connection with sensitization to the hapten diphenylcyclopropenone (DPC). These receptors were taken from a woman younger than 45 with alopecia areata. Some clones in this sample may be carry-over from other donors' samples.

The chain recombines TRBV20-1 with TRBJ2-7, with 7 bases that match TRBD1. The CDR3 runs 16 residues. With 0 bases clipped from V and 2 bases from J, the junction kept 10 bases outside the gene matches. Germline CDR1 and CDR2: DFQATT and SNEGSKA (reference sequence). The CDR3 bases are TGCAGTGCTAGAGATAGAGGGGGCCTAAATCCCTACGAGCAGTACTTC. Residues: CSARDRGGLNPYEQYF.

The chain carries TRBV20-1 and TRBJ2-2, with a tentative D call TRBD2 (5 bases). The CDR3 covers 15 residues. The V end was cut by 3 bases, the J end by 1 base, with 12 bases between. The germline V gene encodes CDR1 DFQATT and CDR2 SNEGSKA (reference sequence). In DNA, the CDR3 is TGCAGTGCTAGCCGGGGAAACGTGAACACCGGGGAGCTGTTTTTT. Its protein is CSASRGNVNTGELFF.

V gene TRBV10-3 combines with J gene TRBJ2-1; D gene unclear. CDR3 size: 13 residues. Deletions cut 0 bases from V and 5 bases from J, with 5 bases between. Germline CDR1 is ENHRY and CDR2 is SYGVKD. Here the CDR3 DNA reads TGTGCCATCAGTGAGTCGGAAGACAATGAGCAGTTCTTC. This sequence encodes CAISESEDNEQFF.

This clonotype was detected only a few times. The chain couples TRBV19 to TRBJ2-7, with D perhaps matching TRBD1 (7 bases). Looked up from germline, CDR1 is LNHDA and CDR2 is SQIVND (reference sequence). CDR3 length equals 12 residues. The V end lost 10 bases, the J end lost 6 bases, and 16 bases lay between the germline ends. The CDR3 loop reads CATGWGDSEQYF. CDR3 nucleotide sequence: TGTGCCACCGGATGGGGGGACAGCGAGCAGTACTTC.

The sample holds a few counts of this clonotype. The chain has TRBV18 and TRBJ2-3; the D gene is possibly TRBD1 (5 bases). The CDR3 covers 13 residues. V lost 1 base and J lost 5, with 7 bases in between. Germline loops: CDR1 KGHSH, CDR2 LQKENI. The CDR3: CASSPRGGDTQYF. For the CDR3, the DNA is TGTGCCAGCTCACCACGGGGCGGAGATACGCAGTATTTT. Variable domain in full (rest from reference TRBV18 and TRBJ2-3): NAGVMQNPRHLVRRRGQEARLRCSPMKGHSHVYWYRQLPEEGLKFMVYLQKENIIDESGMPKERFSAEFPKEGPSILRIQQVVRGDSAAYFCASSPRGGDTQYFGPGTRLTVL.

The chain links TRBV9 to TRBJ1-4, with D tentatively TRBD1 (6 bases). The germline V and J ends were trimmed by 2 bases and 2 bases, with 10 bases remaining between them. The CDR3 contains 15 residues. CDR1 and CDR2 from the germline V gene are SGDLS and YYNGEE. CDR3 nucleotide sequence: TGTGCCAGCAGCGTTACAGGGTTGACTAATGAAAAACTGTTTTTT. Translated: CASSVTGLTNEKLFF.

The chain uses TRBV27 and TRBJ2-2; the match to TRBD2 covers 7 bases. V lost 8 bases, J lost 5 bases, and 5 bases stayed unmatched. Germline CDR1 and CDR2: MNHEY and SMNVEV (reference sequence). There are 13 residues in the CDR3. CDR3 protein: CASGRGSTGELFF. The DNA of the CDR3 is TGTGCCAGCGGGAGGGGAAGTACCGGGGAGCTGTTTTTT.

This chain links TRBV4-1 with TRBJ2-1; maybe TRBD2 (7 bases). The germline V gene encodes CDR1 MGHRA and CDR2 YSYEKL. V was pared by 4 bases and J by 8 bases, with 18 bases between. There are 15 residues in the CDR3. The CDR3 DNA follows: TGCGCCAGCAGCCGCTACAGGGAGGGCCGTCATGAGCAGTTCTTC. This translates into CASSRYREGRHEQFF.

As to this clonotype: One end of the junction varies from germline; a read error may be responsible. The V call is TRBV28, the J call TRBJ2-7; D is unclear. Germline-derived CDR1 and CDR2 are MDHEN and SYDVKM. CDR3 length equals 11 residues. The chain's CDR3 is CASSTRAVSWF. CDR3 DNA: TGTGCCAGCAGCACAAGGGCCGTCAGTTGGTTC.

This sequence joins TRBV7-2 and TRBJ2-2, with unresolved D. Trimming shortened V by 7 bases and J by 5 bases, and 5 bases separated the two germline ends. Per the germline V gene, CDR1 is SGHTA and CDR2 is FQGNSA. This CDR3 region has 11 residues. The CDR3 protein is CASTRTGELFF. The CDR3 nucleotides read TGTGCCAGCACCCGGACCGGGGAGCTGTTTTTT.

V usage is TRBV29-1 and J usage is TRBJ2-7; D uncertain. CDR3 length: 12 residues. Germline lookup yields CDR1 SQVTM and CDR2 ANQGSEA. Trimming shortened V by 6 bases and J by 5 bases, and 14 bases separated the two germline ends. The DNA of the CDR3 is TGCAGCGTGCGAACAGCCGTCCACGAGCAGTACTTC. Protein product: CSVRTAVHEQYF.

The V call is TRBV29-1, the J call TRBJ1-1; the D is unclear. Per germline, CDR1 SQVTM and CDR2 ANQGSEA. The V and J ends lost 4 bases and 5 bases respectively, with 8 bases between them. This CDR3 comprises 11 residues. This chain's CDR3 is CSVAGFTEAFF. The CDR3 DNA follows: TGCAGCGTTGCGGGATTTACTGAAGCTTTCTTT.

This clonotype has just a few counts. J is TRBJ2-3 and V is TRBV20-1; 8 bases are a match to TRBD2. Germline V gene data show CDR1 as DFQATT and CDR2 as SNEGSKA (reference sequence). This CDR3 is built from 14 residues. J lost 5 bases, V lost 4 bases, and 8 bases had no gene match. DNA for the CDR3: TGCAGTGCTACTTCGGGGCTAGCGGGAGATACGCAGTATTTT. Amino acid sequence: CSATSGLAGDTQYF.